The 24 T cell receptor beta chains given below trace back to one sample, sequenced in a study of blood T cell repertoires in COVID-19. The method was immunoSEQ multiplex PCR; TCRdb's version includes in-frame clones alone and lacks a portion of them. The sample yields about 100,000 clones, 75% to 95% seen once. Sequencing used peripheral blood. The source is a human donor in a cohort sampled during active COVID-19.

The chain couples TRBV4-1 to TRBJ2-5; 13 bases are shared with TRBD2. This CDR3 has 20 amino acids. CDR1 MGHRA and CDR2 YSYEKL come from the germline V gene. The ends lost 3 bases at V and 1 base at J; junction bases unmatched: 14. DNA for the CDR3: TGCGCCAGCAGCCACCTACCGGGACTAGCGGGAACAGGGACCCAAGAGACCCAGTACTTC. It specifies CASSHLPGLAGTGTQETQYF.

V is TRBV28 and J is TRBJ1-2; D remains unclear. Germline CDR1 reads MDHEN; CDR2 reads SYDVKM. The V end lost 2 bases, the J end lost 6 bases, and 10 bases lay between the germline ends. CDR3 length equals 13 residues. The CDR3 coding sequence is TGTGCCAGCAGTTTACTGGCCTTGGATGGCTACACCTTC. Translated, it gives CASSLLALDGYTF.

The chain carries TRBV6-2 or TRBV6-3 and TRBJ2-3, with a possible D match to TRBD1 (6 bases). The CDR3 length is 15 residues. The germline V and J ends were trimmed by 3 bases and 3 bases, with 13 bases remaining between them. Germline V gene sequence: CDR1 MNHEY, CDR2 SVGEGT. CDR3 DNA: TGTGCCAGCAGTTATGGGGCCGGACAGACAGATACGCAGTATTTT. Encoded protein: CASSYGAGQTDTQYF.

The chain couples TRBV5-8 to TRBJ1-4; 7 bases match TRBD1. CDR1 and CDR2 (germline): SGHTS, YDEGEE. This CDR3 comprises 13 residues. V lost 0 bases and J lost 10; bases outside the gene matches: 3. CDR3 amino acids: CASSLGQGGKLFF. CDR3 DNA sequence: TGTGCCAGCAGCTTGGGACAGGGCGGAAAACTGTTTTTT.

The chain combines TRBV19 with TRBJ2-3; D not certain. The V gene's germline CDR1 is LNHDA and CDR2 SQIVND (reference sequence). The CDR3 runs 13 residues. Trimming left V 6 bases short and J 0 bases short, with 7 bases between. In DNA form, the CDR3 reads TGTGCCAGTAGGTTCCCGAGCACAGATACGCAGTATTTT. This sequence encodes CASRFPSTDTQYF. The whole variable domain, filled in from reference TRBV19 and TRBJ2-3, reads DGGITQSPKYLFRKEGQNVTLSCEQNLNHDAMYWYRQDPGQGLRLIYYSQIVNDFQKGDIAEGYSVSREKKESFPLTVTSAQKNPTAFYLCASRFPSTDTQYFGPGTRLTVL.

The chain carries TRBV4-1 and TRBJ1-2, with no clear D. Trimming shortened V by 4 bases and J by 5 bases, and 11 bases separated the two germline ends. Germline V CDR1 and CDR2: MGHRA, YSYEKL. The CDR3 length is 13 residues. The CDR3 DNA sequence: TGCGCCAGCAGCCCCGTGACCGGGTATGGCTACACCTTC. Residues: CASSPVTGYGYTF.

V gene TRBV7-9 combines with J gene TRBJ2-1; D might be TRBD2 (5 bases). Between the trimmed V and J ends, which lost 10 bases and 3 bases, there was a span of 22 bases. The CDR3 is 16 amino acids. The germline CDR1 and CDR2 sequences are SEHNR and FQNEAQ (reference sequence). The CDR3 DNA sequence: TGTGCCACCATGACTACCGGCGTCTCTATCTACAATGAGCAGTTCTTC. Encoded protein: CATMTTGVSIYNEQFF.

CDR3 residues: CASSQVTPLAGVCEQYF. DNA of the CDR3: TGTGCCAGCAGCCAAGTTACCCCACTAGCGGGGGTTTGCGAGCAGTACTTC. The chain uses TRBV3-1 (or the pseudogene TRBV3-2) and TRBJ2-7, with 11 bases matching TRBD2. J lost 6 bases, V lost 1 base, and 11 bases had no gene match. The CDR3 is 17 amino acids. CDR1 and CDR2 from the germline V gene are LGHDT and YNNKEL (reference sequence).

The chain combines TRBV5-1 with TRBJ2-1; D may be TRBD2 (6 bases). The CDR3 sequence is 14 residues long. Germline CDR1 and CDR2: SGHRS and YFSETQ. V lost 0 bases and J lost 7, with 11 bases in between. CDR3 bases: TGCGCCAGCAGCTTGGTCGGGGGTCTGAATGAGCAGTTCTTC. Its protein is CASSLVGGLNEQFF.

The chain links TRBV4-1 to TRBJ1-1; TRBD1 matches 9 bases. The CDR3 length is 12 residues. CDR1 and CDR2 from the germline V gene are MGHRA and YSYEKL. Unmatched junction bases numbered 3, after V lost 2 bases and J lost 11 bases. CDR3 in DNA: TGCGCCAGCAGCCAAAAACAGGGGGCGGCTTTCTTT. Amino acids: CASSQKQGAAFF.

The chain is built from TRBV5-1 and TRBJ2-7; D is perhaps TRBD2 (5 bases). CDR3 size: 15 residues. The V gene lost 4 bases and the J gene lost 3 bases, with 17 bases spanning the gap. Germline loops: CDR1 SGHRS, CDR2 YFSETQ. The DNA for the CDR3 is TGCGCCAGCAGCCTGGGAAATAGCGCGATCTACGAGCAGTACTTC. It is translated as CASSLGNSAIYEQYF. The whole variable domain, filled in from reference TRBV5-1 and TRBJ2-7, reads KAGVTQTPRYLIKTRGQQVTLSCSPISGHRSVSWYQQTPGQGLQFLFEYFSETQRNKGNFPGRFSGRQFSNSRSEMNVSTLELGDSALYLCASSLGNSAIYEQYFGPGTRLTVT.

The J gene is TRBJ2-3, the V gene TRBV4-1; D gene unclear. The CDR3 spans 17 residues. V was clipped by 0 bases and J by 3 bases, with 16 bases between them. Germline V CDR1 and CDR2: MGHRA, YSYEKL. This CDR3 is CASSQEGGLVRTDTQYF. In DNA form, the CDR3 reads TGCGCCAGCAGCCAAGAAGGTGGTCTAGTAAGGACAGATACGCAGTATTTT.

The gene calls are TRBV6-1 and TRBJ2-5, with D maybe TRBD2 (7 bases). This CDR3 is 16 amino acids long. CDR1 MNHNS and CDR2 SASEGT come from the germline V gene. Between the trimmed V and J ends, which lost 2 bases and 5 bases, there was a span of 18 bases. CDR3 coding DNA: TGTGCCAGCAGTGAATTGTTTGGGGGGGGGCTGGAGACCCAGTACTTC. It yields the protein CASSELFGGGLETQYF.

The chain couples TRBV7-8 to TRBJ2-1; TRBD1 is a possible D gene (5 bases). Germline V lookup: CDR1 SGHVS, CDR2 FQNEAQ. This CDR3 has 14 amino acids. V was trimmed by 5 bases and J by 3 bases, leaving 11 bases between them. CDR3 sequence reads: CASSPSRDYNEQFF. The CDR3 nucleotides are TGTGCCAGCAGCCCTTCCAGGGACTACAATGAGCAGTTCTTC.

The chain has TRBV27 and TRBJ2-2; 7 bases agree with TRBD2. There are 13 residues in the CDR3. V trimming: 11 bases; J trimming: 5 bases; junction bases outside the gene matches: 8. Germline CDR1 MNHEY, CDR2 SMNVEV (reference sequence). Here the CDR3 DNA reads TGTGCCTCCCGGGGGGTTTTTACCGGGGAGCTGTTTTTT. Its translation: CASRGVFTGELFF.

CDR3: CASSGDSGSDYNEQFF. Here the CDR3 DNA reads TGTGCCAGCAGCGGAGATAGCGGCTCCGATTACAATGAGCAGTTCTTC. This sequence joins TRBV11-3 and TRBJ2-1; D is possibly TRBD2 (6 bases). The CDR3 covers 16 residues. Looked up from germline, CDR1 is SGHNT and CDR2 is YENEEA. V was shortened by 5 bases and J by 4 bases, with 18 bases between the two germline ends.

This clone was seen only once. CDR3 loop: CASSSTLLAGETQYF. The CDR3 nucleotides are TGTGCCAGCAGCTCTACATTACTAGCGGGAGAGACCCAGTACTTC. V gene TRBV7-2 combines with J gene TRBJ2-5, with 9 bases identical to TRBD2. The CDR3 has 15 residues. The trim removed 4 bases at V and 4 bases at J, leaving 7 bases unmatched. Germline values: CDR1 SGHTA, CDR2 FQGNSA.

The gene calls are TRBV4-2 and TRBJ2-5; 8 bases are shared with TRBD2. V lost 1 base, J lost 5 bases, and 6 bases stayed unmatched. This CDR3 region has 15 residues. Germline CDR1 and CDR2: LGHNA and YNFKEQ. CDR3 protein: CASSQGAGGGETQYF. DNA of the CDR3: TGTGCCAGCAGCCAAGGCGCGGGCGGGGGGGAGACCCAGTACTTC.

The table lists this clone with a count of one. The chain combines TRBV7-9 with TRBJ2-3, with D uncertain. The CDR3 contains 11 residues. Germline loops: CDR1 SEHNR, CDR2 FQNEAQ (reference sequence). Trimming took 7 bases from V and 6 from J, leaving 8 bases between them. In nucleotides, the CDR3 is TGTGCCAGCACCCGTTTTGATACGCAGTATTTT. This translates into CASTRFDTQYF.

This chain uses TRBV29-1 with TRBJ2-2, with D perhaps matching TRBD1 (6 bases). Trimming took off 7 bases at V and 6 bases at J, with 15 bases between the two ends. The CDR3 is made up of 13 amino acids. From germline, CDR1 is SQVTM and CDR2 ANQGSEA. CDR3 DNA sequence: TGCAGCGCCGAGGACAGAGCATCCGGGGAGCTGTTTTTT. Protein product: CSAEDRASGELFF.

The chain carries TRBV19 and TRBJ2-3, with D unresolved. The CDR3 is 12 residues long. Germline CDR1 reads LNHDA; CDR2 reads SQIVND (reference sequence). Between the trimmed V and J ends, which lost 3 bases and 4 bases, there was a span of 5 bases. The CDR3 region is CASSMGADTQYF. CDR3 nucleotide sequence: TGTGCCAGTAGTATGGGCGCAGATACGCAGTATTTT.

The V call is TRBV4-2, the J call TRBJ1-1; the D is unclear. Looked up from germline, CDR1 is LGHNA and CDR2 is YNFKEQ. This CDR3 spans 13 amino acids. Trimming shortened V by 1 base and J by 10 bases, and 13 bases separated the two germline ends. CDR3 in amino acids: CASSQGAGWGAFF. DNA for the CDR3: TGTGCCAGCAGCCAAGGGGCGGGATGGGGAGCTTTCTTT.

The chain recombines TRBV7-9 with TRBJ1-4; 7 bases fit TRBD1. V was pared by 5 bases and J by 8 bases, with 17 bases of the junction left unmatched. Germline V gene lookup returns CDR1 SEHNR and CDR2 FQNEAQ (reference sequence). CDR3 length: 17 amino acids. CDR3 amino acids: CASSPTGVAPPREKLFF. In DNA, the CDR3 is TGTGCCAGCAGCCCAACAGGGGTTGCCCCCCCGCGGGAAAAACTGTTTTTT.

V and J are TRBV28 and TRBJ2-5; a possible D gene is TRBD2 (5 bases). Germline V lookup: CDR1 MDHEN, CDR2 SYDVKM. CDR3 length equals 17 residues. With 3 bases removed from V and 2 bases from J, the gap between germline ends came to 19 bases. The chain's CDR3 is CASSFGPGSSSQETQYF. CDR3 nucleotide sequence: TGTGCCAGCAGTTTCGGGCCTGGGAGCAGCTCTCAAGAGACCCAGTACTTC.